A selection of T cell receptor beta chains follows, all from one sample in a study of chemoradiotherapy in HPV16-positive cancers. Repertoires were generated with immunoSEQ multiplex PCR, while TCRdb's copy carries only in-frame clones and drops some. The sample holds about 12,000 clones, 88% seen once. The input for sequencing was blood, taken from a patient who underwent chemoradiotherapy. These receptors all stem from a human donor with HPV-associated anogenital cancer. Both conserved end residues are part of each CDR3. Each record gives: CDR3 protein, CDR3 DNA, D gene, J gene, clone size, V gene. D genes are given only for firm matches. Not all rows give a size; the values are once, few, many and, for expanded clones, a class.

cdr3_aa: CASSLSRTGIPLHF
cdr3_nt: TGTGCCAGCAGTTTATCGAGGACAGGGATACCCCTCCACTTT
d_call: TRBD1
j_call: TRBJ1-6
clone_size: NA
v_call: TRBV27

cdr3_aa: CTSSHANRDPFYEQYF
cdr3_nt: TGCACCAGCAGCCATGCAAACCGGGACCCCTTCTACGAGCAGTACTTC
d_call: NA
j_call: TRBJ2-7
clone_size: NA
v_call: TRBV1

cdr3_aa: CASSPSSEAFF
cdr3_nt: TGTGCCAGCAGCCCTAGCTCGGAAGCTTTCTTT
d_call: NA
j_call: TRBJ1-1
clone_size: few
v_call: TRBV11-2

cdr3_aa: CASSRGEAISTDTQYF
cdr3_nt: TGCGCCAGCAGCCGAGGGGAAGCGATTAGCACAGATACGCAGTATTTT
d_call: NA
j_call: TRBJ2-3
clone_size: NA
v_call: TRBV4-1

cdr3_aa: CSVHRGSYEQYF
cdr3_nt: TGCAGCGTTCACAGGGGATCGTACGAGCAGTACTTC
d_call: TRBD1
j_call: TRBJ2-7
clone_size: NA
v_call: TRBV29-1

cdr3_aa: CASSPSQGRGTDTQYF
cdr3_nt: TGTGCCAGCAGCCCCTCACAGGGGAGGGGCACAGATACGCAGTATTTT
d_call: NA
j_call: TRBJ2-3
clone_size: NA
v_call: TRBV11-3

cdr3_aa: CASKETSQETQYF
cdr3_nt: TGTGCCAGTAAGGAGACATCCCAAGAGACCCAGTACTTC
d_call: NA
j_call: TRBJ2-5
clone_size: NA
v_call: TRBV19

cdr3_aa: CASRQGGGTDTQYF
cdr3_nt: TGCGCCAGCAGGCAGGGGGGTGGGACAGATACGCAGTATTTT
d_call: NA
j_call: TRBJ2-3
clone_size: NA
v_call: TRBV5-1

cdr3_aa: CASSLSGAGRSPLHF
cdr3_nt: TGTGCCAGCAGCTTATCGGGGGCGGGTAGGTCACCCCTCCACTTT
d_call: NA
j_call: TRBJ1-6
clone_size: few
v_call: TRBV7-6

cdr3_aa: CASSFEGLAGGHTGELFF
cdr3_nt: TGTGCCAGCAGCTTTGAAGGGTTGGCAGGGGGGCATACCGGGGAGCTGTTTTTT
d_call: NA
j_call: TRBJ2-2
clone_size: once
v_call: TRBV11-3

cdr3_aa: CASSGGLHNSPLHF
cdr3_nt: TGTGCCAGCAGCGGGGGGCTCCATAATTCACCCCTCCACTTT
d_call: NA
j_call: TRBJ1-6
clone_size: NA
v_call: TRBV9

cdr3_aa: CASSPSTGGYEQYF
cdr3_nt: TGTGCCAGCAGCCCCTCGACAGGTGGTTACGAGCAGTACTTC
d_call: NA
j_call: TRBJ2-7
clone_size: NA
v_call: TRBV11-2

cdr3_aa: CASSETGGGTDTQYF
cdr3_nt: TGTGCCAGCAGTGAGACCGGGGGCGGTACAGATACGCAGTATTTT
d_call: NA
j_call: TRBJ2-3
clone_size: NA
v_call: TRBV6-4

cdr3_aa: CATSTDEGAQYNEQFF
cdr3_nt: TGTGCCACCAGCACCGACGAGGGGGCCCAATACAATGAGCAGTTCTTC
d_call: TRBD1
j_call: TRBJ2-1
clone_size: NA
v_call: TRBV15

cdr3_aa: CASPQAPYTYYGYTF
cdr3_nt: TGTGCCAGCCCCCAGGCCCCTTATACCTACTATGGCTACACCTTC
d_call: NA
j_call: TRBJ1-2
clone_size: NA
v_call: TRBV6-1

cdr3_aa: CASSRLAGGSTDTQYF
cdr3_nt: TGTGCCAGCAGCCGTCTAGCGGGGGGAAGCACAGATACGCAGTATTTT
d_call: TRBD2
j_call: TRBJ2-3
clone_size: few
v_call: TRBV7-9

cdr3_aa: CASSDSRINQPQHF
cdr3_nt: TGTGCCAGCAGTGACAGCCGAATCAATCAGCCCCAGCATTTT
d_call: NA
j_call: TRBJ1-5
clone_size: NA
v_call: TRBV2

cdr3_aa: CASSSETRGAGANVLTF
cdr3_nt: TGTGCCAGCAGCTCCGAGACTCGAGGTGCTGGGGCCAACGTCCTGACTTTC
d_call: NA
j_call: TRBJ2-6
clone_size: NA
v_call: TRBV7-9

cdr3_aa: CASSFAGTATYEQYF
cdr3_nt: TGTGCCAGCAGTTTCGCCGGGACAGCCACCTACGAGCAGTACTTC
d_call: TRBD1
j_call: TRBJ2-7
clone_size: NA
v_call: TRBV27

cdr3_aa: CASSLRTGNYGYTF
cdr3_nt: TGTGCCAGCAGCCTTCGGACAGGAAACTATGGCTACACCTTC
d_call: TRBD1
j_call: TRBJ1-2
clone_size: NA
v_call: TRBV7-8

cdr3_aa: CASSLGGSYGYTF
cdr3_nt: TGTGCCAGCAGCTTAGGGGGGAGCTATGGCTACACCTTC
d_call: NA
j_call: TRBJ1-2
clone_size: NA
v_call: TRBV7-2

cdr3_aa: CASSGVQGRDNSPLHF
cdr3_nt: TGTGCCAGCAGTGGGGTTCAAGGGAGGGATAATTCACCCCTCCACTTT
d_call: NA
j_call: TRBJ1-6
clone_size: NA
v_call: TRBV2

cdr3_aa: CASSPRGNTDTQYF
cdr3_nt: TGTGCCAGCAGCCCGCGGGGTAACACAGATACGCAGTATTTT
d_call: NA
j_call: TRBJ2-3
clone_size: NA
v_call: TRBV5-4

cdr3_aa: CASSVGGRKTGNTIYF
cdr3_nt: TGTGCCAGCAGCGTAGGGGGGCGTAAAACTGGAAACACCATATATTTT
d_call: NA
j_call: TRBJ1-3
clone_size: NA
v_call: TRBV9

cdr3_aa: CASTGTSSGGEQFF
cdr3_nt: TGTGCCAGCACGGGGACCTCCTCCGGGGGTGAGCAGTTCTTC
d_call: NA
j_call: TRBJ2-1
clone_size: NA
v_call: TRBV9

cdr3_aa: CASRHLTHYTGELFF
cdr3_nt: TGTGCCAGCAGGCATCTAACACACTACACCGGGGAGCTGTTTTTT
d_call: NA
j_call: TRBJ2-2
clone_size: NA
v_call: TRBV27

cdr3_aa: CASSQDYWTPISSYEQYF
cdr3_nt: TGTGCCAGCAGCCAAGACTATTGGACTCCCATAAGCTCCTACGAGCAGTACTTC
d_call: NA
j_call: TRBJ2-7
clone_size: NA
v_call: TRBV14

cdr3_aa: CASSSDRERDQPQHF
cdr3_nt: TGTGCCAGCAGCTCCGACAGGGAGAGGGATCAGCCCCAGCATTTT
d_call: TRBD1
j_call: TRBJ1-5
clone_size: once
v_call: TRBV7-9

cdr3_aa: CASSPPGHLIYEQYF
cdr3_nt: TGTGCCAGCAGTCCCCCGGGACATCTAATTTACGAGCAGTACTTC
d_call: NA
j_call: TRBJ2-7
clone_size: NA
v_call: TRBV28

cdr3_aa: CASSRGSSPYEQYF
cdr3_nt: TGTGCCAGCAGTCGAGGTTCCTCCCCCTACGAGCAGTACTTC
d_call: NA
j_call: TRBJ2-7
clone_size: once
v_call: TRBV6-6

cdr3_aa: CASSHLRTGRQYF
cdr3_nt: TGCGCCAGCAGCCACCTACGGACCGGGAGGCAGTACTTC
d_call: NA
j_call: TRBJ2-7
clone_size: NA
v_call: TRBV4-1

cdr3_aa: CASSLVRGMGETQYF
cdr3_nt: TGTGCCAGCAGCTTAGTCCGGGGAATGGGGGAGACCCAGTACTTC
d_call: NA
j_call: TRBJ2-5
clone_size: NA
v_call: TRBV7-2

cdr3_aa: CASSLIQSSYNEQFF
cdr3_nt: TGTGCCAGCAGCTTAATCCAGAGCTCCTACAATGAGCAGTTCTTC
d_call: NA
j_call: TRBJ2-1
clone_size: NA
v_call: TRBV11-3

cdr3_aa: CARTTKTGSPNQPQHF
cdr3_nt: TGTGCCAGAACTACGAAGACAGGAAGCCCCAATCAGCCCCAGCATTTT
d_call: NA
j_call: TRBJ1-5
clone_size: NA
v_call: TRBV6-4

cdr3_aa: CSVKASGGRETQYF
cdr3_nt: TGCAGCGTTAAGGCTAGTGGGGGTCGGGAGACCCAGTACTTC
d_call: NA
j_call: TRBJ2-5
clone_size: NA
v_call: TRBV29-1

cdr3_aa: CASSYYPDSNTEAFF
cdr3_nt: TGTGCCAGCAGCTACTACCCCGACAGTAACACTGAAGCTTTCTTT
d_call: NA
j_call: TRBJ1-1
clone_size: NA
v_call: TRBV9

cdr3_aa: CAILVPGQGNSRGYTF
cdr3_nt: TGTGCCATCTTGGTGCCGGGACAGGGGAACTCTAGGGGCTACACCTTC
d_call: TRBD1
j_call: TRBJ1-2
clone_size: NA
v_call: TRBV10-3